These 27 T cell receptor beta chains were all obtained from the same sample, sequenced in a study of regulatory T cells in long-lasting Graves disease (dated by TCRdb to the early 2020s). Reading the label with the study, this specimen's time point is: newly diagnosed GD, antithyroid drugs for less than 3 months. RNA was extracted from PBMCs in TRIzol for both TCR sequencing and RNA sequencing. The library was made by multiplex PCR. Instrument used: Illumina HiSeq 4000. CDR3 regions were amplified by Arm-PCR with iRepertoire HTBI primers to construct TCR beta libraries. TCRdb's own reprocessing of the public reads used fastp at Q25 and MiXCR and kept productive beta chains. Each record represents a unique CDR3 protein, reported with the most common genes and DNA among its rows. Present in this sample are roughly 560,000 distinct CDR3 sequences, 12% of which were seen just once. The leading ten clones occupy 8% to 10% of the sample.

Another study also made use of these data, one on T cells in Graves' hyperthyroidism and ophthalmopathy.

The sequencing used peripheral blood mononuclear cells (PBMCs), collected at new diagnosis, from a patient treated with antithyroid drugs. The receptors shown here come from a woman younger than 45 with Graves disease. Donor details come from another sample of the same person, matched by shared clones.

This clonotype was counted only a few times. CDR3 in DNA: TGTGCCAGCAGCCCCCGGGCCCTTTTTCAGCGACAGGGGGCCAACGAGCAGTACTTC. It encodes CASSPRALFQRQGANEQYF. The chain carries TRBV14 and TRBJ2-7, with 10 bases lining up with TRBD1. The CDR3 contains 19 residues. Trimming took 4 bases from V and 5 from J; bases not matched to a gene: 20. Germline CDR1 SGHDN, CDR2 FVKESK.

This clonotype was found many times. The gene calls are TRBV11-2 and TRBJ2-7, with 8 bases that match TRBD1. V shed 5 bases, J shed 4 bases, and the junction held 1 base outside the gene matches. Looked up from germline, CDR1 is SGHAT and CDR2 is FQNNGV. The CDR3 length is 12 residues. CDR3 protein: CASSGQGYEQYF. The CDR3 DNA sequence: TGTGCCAGCAGCGGACAGGGTTACGAGCAGTACTTC.

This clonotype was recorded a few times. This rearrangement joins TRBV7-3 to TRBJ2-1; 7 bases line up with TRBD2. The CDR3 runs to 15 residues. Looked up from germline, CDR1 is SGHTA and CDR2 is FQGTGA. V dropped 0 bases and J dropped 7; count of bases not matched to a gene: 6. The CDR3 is CASSLTGGRANEQFF. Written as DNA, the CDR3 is TGTGCCAGCAGCTTAACGGGTGGGAGGGCTAATGAGCAGTTCTTC.

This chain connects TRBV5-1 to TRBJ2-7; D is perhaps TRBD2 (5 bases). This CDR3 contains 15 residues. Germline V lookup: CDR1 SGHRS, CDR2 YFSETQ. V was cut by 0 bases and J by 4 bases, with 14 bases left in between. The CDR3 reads CASSLAGLGLYEQYF. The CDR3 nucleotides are TGCGCCAGCAGCTTGGCGGGGTTAGGGTTGTACGAGCAGTACTTC.

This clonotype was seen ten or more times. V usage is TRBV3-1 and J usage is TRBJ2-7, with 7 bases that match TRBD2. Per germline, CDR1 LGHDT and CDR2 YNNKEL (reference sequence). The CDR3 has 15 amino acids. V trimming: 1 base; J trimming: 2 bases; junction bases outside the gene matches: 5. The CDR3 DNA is TGTGCCAGCAGCCAAGTAGCGGGCGCGCCCTACGAGCAGTACTTC. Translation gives CASSQVAGAPYEQYF.

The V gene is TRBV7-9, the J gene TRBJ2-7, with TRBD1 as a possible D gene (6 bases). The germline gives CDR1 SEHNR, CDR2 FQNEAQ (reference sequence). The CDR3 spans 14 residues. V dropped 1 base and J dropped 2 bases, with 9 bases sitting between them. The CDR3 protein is CASSLGQVTYEQYF. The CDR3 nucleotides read TGTGCCAGCAGCTTAGGACAGGTGACCTACGAGCAGTACTTC.

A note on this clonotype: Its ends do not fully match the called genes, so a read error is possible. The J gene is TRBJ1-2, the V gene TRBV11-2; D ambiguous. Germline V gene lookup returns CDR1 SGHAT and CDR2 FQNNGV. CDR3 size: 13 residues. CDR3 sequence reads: CASNLDRTGGYTF. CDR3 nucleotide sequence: TGTGCCAGCAACTTAGATAGGACTGGTGGCTACACCTTC.

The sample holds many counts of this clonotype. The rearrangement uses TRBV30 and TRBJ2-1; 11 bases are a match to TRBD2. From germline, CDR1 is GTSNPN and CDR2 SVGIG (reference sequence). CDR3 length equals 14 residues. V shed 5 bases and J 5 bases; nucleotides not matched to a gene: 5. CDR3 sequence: CAWGTSGAHNEQFF. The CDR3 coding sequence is TGTGCCTGGGGGACTAGCGGAGCTCACAATGAGCAGTTCTTC. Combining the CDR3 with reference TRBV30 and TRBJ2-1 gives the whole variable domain SQTIHQWPATLVQPVGSPLSLECTVEGTSNPNLYWYRQAAGRGLQLLFYSVGIGQISSEVPQNLSASRPQDRQFILSSKKLLLSDSGFYLCAWGTSGAHNEQFFGPGTRLTVL.

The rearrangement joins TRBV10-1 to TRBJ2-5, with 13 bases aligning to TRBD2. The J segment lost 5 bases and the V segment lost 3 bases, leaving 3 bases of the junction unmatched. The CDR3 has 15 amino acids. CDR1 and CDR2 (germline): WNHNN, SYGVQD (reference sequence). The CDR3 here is CASSDTSGRVETQYF. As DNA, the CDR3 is TGCGCCAGCAGTGACACTAGCGGGAGGGTGGAGACCCAGTACTTC.

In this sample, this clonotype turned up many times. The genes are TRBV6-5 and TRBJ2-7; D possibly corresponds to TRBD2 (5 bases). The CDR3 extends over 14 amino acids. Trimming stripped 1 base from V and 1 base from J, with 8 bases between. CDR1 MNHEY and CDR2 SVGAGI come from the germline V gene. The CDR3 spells CASSYWAGSYEQYF. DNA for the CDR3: TGTGCCAGCAGTTACTGGGCGGGTTCCTACGAGCAGTACTTC.

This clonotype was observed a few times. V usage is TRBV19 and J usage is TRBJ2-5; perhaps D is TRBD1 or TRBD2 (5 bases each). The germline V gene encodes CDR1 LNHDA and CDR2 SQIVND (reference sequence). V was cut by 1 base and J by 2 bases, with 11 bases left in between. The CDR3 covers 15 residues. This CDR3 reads CASSIAGREQETQYF. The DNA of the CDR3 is TGTGCCAGTAGTATAGCGGGCAGGGAGCAAGAGACCCAGTACTTC. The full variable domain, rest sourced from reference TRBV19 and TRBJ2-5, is DGGITQSPKYLFRKEGQNVTLSCEQNLNHDAMYWYRQDPGQGLRLIYYSQIVNDFQKGDIAEGYSVSREKKESFPLTVTSAQKNPTAFYLCASSIAGREQETQYFGPGTRLLVL.

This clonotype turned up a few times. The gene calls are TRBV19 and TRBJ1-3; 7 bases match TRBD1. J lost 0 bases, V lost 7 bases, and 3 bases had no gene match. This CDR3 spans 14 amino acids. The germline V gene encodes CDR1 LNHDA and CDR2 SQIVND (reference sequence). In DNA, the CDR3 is TGTGCCAGTACTGAGGGGGCCTCTGGAAACACCATATATTTT. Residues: CASTEGASGNTIYF.

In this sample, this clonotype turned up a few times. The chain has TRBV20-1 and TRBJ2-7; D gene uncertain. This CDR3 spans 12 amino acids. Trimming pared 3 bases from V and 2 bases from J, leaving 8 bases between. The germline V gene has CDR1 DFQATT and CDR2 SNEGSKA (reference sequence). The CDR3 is CSARTFPYEQYF. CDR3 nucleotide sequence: TGCAGTGCTAGGACATTTCCCTACGAGCAGTACTTC.

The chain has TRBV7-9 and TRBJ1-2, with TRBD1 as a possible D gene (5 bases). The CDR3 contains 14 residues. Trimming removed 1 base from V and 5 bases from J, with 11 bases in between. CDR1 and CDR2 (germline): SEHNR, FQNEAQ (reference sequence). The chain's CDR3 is CASSLGEGPYGYTF. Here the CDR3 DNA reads TGTGCCAGCAGCTTAGGAGAGGGGCCGTATGGCTACACCTTC.

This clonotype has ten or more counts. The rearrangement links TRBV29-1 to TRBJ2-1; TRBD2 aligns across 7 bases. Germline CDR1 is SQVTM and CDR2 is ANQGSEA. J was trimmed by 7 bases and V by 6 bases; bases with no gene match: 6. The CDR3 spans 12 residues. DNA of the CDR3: TGCAGCGTGGGGGGGGAGGGGAATGAGCAGTTCTTC. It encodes CSVGGEGNEQFF.

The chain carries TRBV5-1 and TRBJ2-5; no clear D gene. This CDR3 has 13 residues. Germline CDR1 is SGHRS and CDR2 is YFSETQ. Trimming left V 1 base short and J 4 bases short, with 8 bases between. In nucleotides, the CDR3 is TGCGCCAGCAGCTTGATGTCAGGAGAGACCCAGTACTTC. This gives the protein CASSLMSGETQYF.

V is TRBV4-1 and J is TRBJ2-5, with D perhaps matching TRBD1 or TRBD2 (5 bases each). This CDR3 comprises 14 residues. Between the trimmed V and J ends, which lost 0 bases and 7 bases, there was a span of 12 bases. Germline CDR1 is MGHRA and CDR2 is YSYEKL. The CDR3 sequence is CASSQERGDGTQYF. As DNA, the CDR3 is TGCGCCAGCAGCCAAGAAAGAGGGGACGGGACCCAGTACTTC.

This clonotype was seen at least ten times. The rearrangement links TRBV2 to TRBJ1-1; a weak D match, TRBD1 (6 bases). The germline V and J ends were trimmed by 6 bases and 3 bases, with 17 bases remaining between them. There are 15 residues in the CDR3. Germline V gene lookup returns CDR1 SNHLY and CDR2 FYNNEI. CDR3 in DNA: TGTGCCAGCAGGAAGAAATCACAGGGATACACTGAAGCTTTCTTT. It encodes CASRKKSQGYTEAFF.

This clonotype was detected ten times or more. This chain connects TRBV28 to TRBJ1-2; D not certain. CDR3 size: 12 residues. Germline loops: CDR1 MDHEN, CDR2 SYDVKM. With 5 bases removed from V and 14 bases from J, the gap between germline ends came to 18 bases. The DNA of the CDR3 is TGTGCCAGCAGTCACCGAACAGAAACTAGTACCTTC. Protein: CASSHRTETSTF.

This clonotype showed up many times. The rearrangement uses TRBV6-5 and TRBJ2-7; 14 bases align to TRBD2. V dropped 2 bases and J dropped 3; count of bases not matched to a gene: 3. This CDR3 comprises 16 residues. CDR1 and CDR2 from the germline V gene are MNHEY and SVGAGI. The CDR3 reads CASSYGTSGSDYEQYF. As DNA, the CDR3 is TGTGCCAGCAGTTACGGGACTAGCGGGAGCGACTACGAGCAGTACTTC.

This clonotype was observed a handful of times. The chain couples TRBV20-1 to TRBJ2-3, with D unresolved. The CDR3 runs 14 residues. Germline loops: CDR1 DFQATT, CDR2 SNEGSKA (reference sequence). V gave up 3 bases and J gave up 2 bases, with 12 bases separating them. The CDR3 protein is CSARGNSFTDTQYF. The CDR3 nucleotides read TGCAGTGCTAGGGGTAACTCCTTCACAGATACGCAGTATTTT.

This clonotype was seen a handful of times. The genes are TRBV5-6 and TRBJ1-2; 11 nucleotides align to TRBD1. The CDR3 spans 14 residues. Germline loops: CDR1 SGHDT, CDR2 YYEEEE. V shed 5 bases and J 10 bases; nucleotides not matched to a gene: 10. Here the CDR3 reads CASRDGQGARDYTF. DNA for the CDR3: TGTGCCAGCAGAGACGGACAGGGGGCCCGAGACTACACCTTC.

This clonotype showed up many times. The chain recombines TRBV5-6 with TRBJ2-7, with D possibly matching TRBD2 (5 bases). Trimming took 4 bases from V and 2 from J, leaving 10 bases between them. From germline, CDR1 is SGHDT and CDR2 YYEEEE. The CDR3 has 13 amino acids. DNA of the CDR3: TGTGCCAGCAGCAGGAGGATTACCTACGAGCAGTACTTC. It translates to CASSRRITYEQYF.

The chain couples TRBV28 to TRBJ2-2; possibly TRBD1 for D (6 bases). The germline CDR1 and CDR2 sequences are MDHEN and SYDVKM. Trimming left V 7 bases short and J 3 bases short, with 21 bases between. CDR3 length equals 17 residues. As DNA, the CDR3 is TGTGCCAGCACCAGACGCCGAAGGACAGATTACACCGGGGAGCTGTTTTTT. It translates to CASTRRRRTDYTGELFF.

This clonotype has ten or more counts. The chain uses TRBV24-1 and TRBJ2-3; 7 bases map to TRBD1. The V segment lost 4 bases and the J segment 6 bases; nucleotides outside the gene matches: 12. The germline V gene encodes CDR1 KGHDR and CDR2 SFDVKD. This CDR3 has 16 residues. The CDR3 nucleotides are TGTGCCACCAGTGAGCCCACCGGGACAGATAAGGATACGCAGTATTTT. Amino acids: CATSEPTGTDKDTQYF.

For the CDR3, the DNA is TGTGCCAGCAGTGAAATGTGGACTAGCGGCCAAGAGACCCAGTACTTC. Translation: CASSEMWTSGQETQYF. The V and J genes are TRBV2 and TRBJ2-5, with 10 bases aligning to TRBD2. The germline CDR1 and CDR2 sequences are SNHLY and FYNNEI. The CDR3 contains 16 residues. Losses at the gene ends were 2 bases for V and 1 base for J; bases not matched to a gene: 4.

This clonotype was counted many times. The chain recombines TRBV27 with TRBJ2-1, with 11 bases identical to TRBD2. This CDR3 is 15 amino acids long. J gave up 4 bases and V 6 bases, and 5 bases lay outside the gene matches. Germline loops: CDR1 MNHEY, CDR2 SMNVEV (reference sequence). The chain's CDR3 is CASSLVAGGYNEQFF. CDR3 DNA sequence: TGTGCCAGCAGCTTAGTAGCGGGAGGGTACAATGAGCAGTTCTTC.